These T cell receptor beta chains were read from a single sample in a study of OX40 agonist ivuxolimab in advanced cancers. Data came from immunoSEQ multiplex PCR; TCRdb stores just in-frame clones and leaves some out. The sample has 25,000 to 35,000 clones; roughly 83% are singletons. Sequenced here: CD4+ or CD8+ T cells sorted from blood, sampled in a trial of the OX40 agonist ivuxolimab. Every receptor here comes from an adult with an advanced solid tumor such as melanoma, head and neck, liver or kidney cancer. Both conserved end residues are part of each CDR3. D genes are given only for firm matches.

D gene: -
V gene: TRBV10-3
J gene: TRBJ2-2
CDR3 protein: CAISLAALNTGELFF

D gene: TRBD1
V gene: TRBV5-5
J gene: TRBJ2-7
CDR3 protein: CASSNTPGTGFNEQYF

D gene: -
V gene: TRBV2
J gene: TRBJ2-3
CDR3 protein: CASSEALGGADTQYF

D gene: -
V gene: TRBV30
J gene: TRBJ1-1
CDR3 protein: CAWSLGTGTEAFF

D gene: TRBD1
V gene: TRBV23-1
J gene: TRBJ2-4
CDR3 protein: CASSQPNERTGENIQYF

D gene: -
V gene: TRBV9
J gene: TRBJ2-3
CDR3 protein: CASSPDREPDTQYF

D gene: TRBD2
V gene: TRBV5-4
J gene: TRBJ2-7
CDR3 protein: CASSGSGRPAYEQYF

D gene: TRBD2
V gene: TRBV5-1
J gene: TRBJ2-7
CDR3 protein: CASSWTSGSYEQYF

D gene: -
V gene: TRBV6-1
J gene: TRBJ1-5
CDR3 protein: CASSRTGYSNQPQHF

D gene: TRBD1
V gene: TRBV4-2
J gene: TRBJ2-7
CDR3 protein: CASSPGTAGYEQYF

D gene: -
V gene: TRBV6-6
J gene: TRBJ1-5
CDR3 protein: CASSNNDNQPQHF

D gene: TRBD1
V gene: TRBV5-6
J gene: TRBJ2-7
CDR3 protein: CASSPGTGTYEQYF

D gene: TRBD2
V gene: TRBV4-1
J gene: TRBJ2-1
CDR3 protein: CASSQRTSGRSNEQFF

D gene: -
V gene: TRBV2
J gene: TRBJ1-2
CDR3 protein: CASSTGTPRYGYTF

D gene: -
V gene: TRBV20-1
J gene: TRBJ1-1
CDR3 protein: CSAGPGGEAFF

D gene: -
V gene: TRBV28
J gene: TRBJ2-7
CDR3 protein: CASSIVPGGEQYF

D gene: TRBD1
V gene: TRBV27
J gene: TRBJ2-5
CDR3 protein: CASSSRDRGRRETQYF

D gene: -
V gene: TRBV6-1
J gene: TRBJ1-1
CDR3 protein: CASSDLRATPPTNTEAFF

D gene: -
V gene: TRBV28
J gene: TRBJ2-7
CDR3 protein: CASSLVRGSSEQYF

D gene: -
V gene: TRBV4-1
J gene: TRBJ2-1
CDR3 protein: CASSQDRGEGEQFF

D gene: TRBD1
V gene: TRBV6-1
J gene: TRBJ1-1
CDR3 protein: CASSEATYRGQKNTEAFF

D gene: -
V gene: TRBV4-1
J gene: TRBJ2-7
CDR3 protein: CASSQEGLYTYEQYF

D gene: -
V gene: TRBV28
J gene: TRBJ1-1
CDR3 protein: CASSRQYGSEAFF

D gene: TRBD1
V gene: TRBV2
J gene: TRBJ1-1
CDR3 protein: CASSYRGLDTEAFF

D gene: -
V gene: TRBV9
J gene: TRBJ2-5
CDR3 protein: CASSVAGEAETQYF

D gene: TRBD1
V gene: TRBV11-2
J gene: TRBJ2-7
CDR3 protein: CASSLVGTGVEQYF

D gene: -
V gene: TRBV19
J gene: TRBJ2-5
CDR3 protein: CASSISVGQGRTQYF

D gene: -
V gene: TRBV4-2
J gene: TRBJ2-7
CDR3 protein: CASSQGTYEQYF

D gene: -
V gene: TRBV29-1
J gene: TRBJ2-7
CDR3 protein: CSVEMDVSYEQYF

D gene: -
V gene: TRBV6-1
J gene: TRBJ2-7
CDR3 protein: CASSEIGQEQYF

D gene: TRBD1
V gene: TRBV6-5
J gene: TRBJ2-1
CDR3 protein: CASDDGTAQFF

D gene: TRBD1
V gene: TRBV4-1
J gene: TRBJ1-5
CDR3 protein: CASSLTGVITVQPQHF

D gene: -
V gene: TRBV19
J gene: TRBJ2-1
CDR3 protein: CATETGLGGNEQFF

D gene: TRBD1
V gene: TRBV4-1
J gene: TRBJ2-7
CDR3 protein: CASSQVRGQGRSYEQYF

D gene: -
V gene: TRBV5-6
J gene: TRBJ1-1
CDR3 protein: CASSLRGTEAFF

D gene: -
V gene: TRBV30
J gene: TRBJ2-7
CDR3 protein: CAWTEGAAEQYF

D gene: -
V gene: TRBV5-6
J gene: TRBJ2-1
CDR3 protein: CASSPTSPHEQFF

D gene: -
V gene: TRBV7-6
J gene: TRBJ1-1
CDR3 protein: CASSYDGDTEAFF

D gene: -
V gene: TRBV14
J gene: TRBJ1-2
CDR3 protein: CASSPRDRGYGYTF

D gene: -
V gene: TRBV30
J gene: TRBJ1-5
CDR3 protein: CAWSVQASSEPQHF

D gene: TRBD1
V gene: TRBV27
J gene: TRBJ2-1
CDR3 protein: CASSLSAGDREWEQFF

D gene: -
V gene: TRBV9
J gene: TRBJ1-3
CDR3 protein: CASSVGDTGNTIYF

D gene: TRBD2
V gene: TRBV9
J gene: TRBJ2-3
CDR3 protein: CASSPRLAGGADTQYF

D gene: -
V gene: TRBV6-4
J gene: TRBJ2-5
CDR3 protein: CASTPMVVAVQETQYF

D gene: -
V gene: TRBV6-6
J gene: TRBJ2-1
CDR3 protein: CASSYLGVNNEQFF

D gene: TRBD1
V gene: TRBV6-6
J gene: TRBJ2-3
CDR3 protein: CASWLRQGTTDTQYF

D gene: TRBD1
V gene: TRBV19
J gene: TRBJ2-5
CDR3 protein: CASSTFTGQGKETQYF

D gene: -
V gene: TRBV19
J gene: TRBJ1-1
CDR3 protein: CASSIGGLGAFF

D gene: TRBD1
V gene: TRBV27
J gene: TRBJ1-2
CDR3 protein: CASSLDRFYGYTF

D gene: -
V gene: TRBV7-3
J gene: TRBJ2-1
CDR3 protein: CASSLIRRPSVDEQFF